This TCR beta chain was sequenced in a study of blood T cell repertoires in COVID-19. Study overall: The United States, Italy and Spain were the sources of the acute and convalescent COVID-19 samples.

The germline V gene encodes CDR1 SGHVS and CDR2 FNYEAQ. The CDR3 spans 15 residues. Unmatched junction bases numbered 1, after V lost 1 base and J lost 1 base. Profiling relied on immunoSEQ multiplex PCR, and the TCRdb table lists in-frame clones only, not all of them. The sample yields fewer than 250,000 clones, roughly 86% seen once. The sequence came from a middle-aged man with acute or convalescent COVID-19. The V call is TRBV7-6, the J call TRBJ1-5; 7 bases match TRBD1. The sequencing sample was made of peripheral blood. This CDR3 reads CASSLGDSSNQPQHF. CDR3 DNA: TGTGCCAGCAGCTTAGGGGACAGCAGCAATCAGCCCCAGCATTTT.